The rows below give T cell receptor beta chains drawn from one sample of a study of cytomegalovirus exposure and HLA in healthy donors. Some clones are missing from TCRdb's copy, which holds only in-frame ones; the method was immunoSEQ multiplex PCR. This table holds some 150,000 clones, roughly 80% found once. Source material: PBMCs. These receptors came from a man in his forties in good health and CMV-seronegative. CDR3s include the opening cysteine and the closing phenylalanine or tryptophan. Each record gives: J gene, D gene, clone size, V gene, CDR3 DNA, CDR3 protein. The D gene is left open where the match is weak. Expanded clones get a size class; other rows say once, few or many, or leave the size out.

J gene: TRBJ2-3; D gene: TRBD1; clone size: .; V gene: TRBV7-6; CDR3 DNA: TGTGCCAGCAGCTTAAGGGGGACAGGAGTCACAGATACGCAGTATTTT; CDR3 protein: CASSLRGTGVTDTQYF
J gene: TRBJ1-2; D gene: TRBD1; clone size: .; V gene: TRBV28; CDR3 DNA: TGTGCCAGCAGTGGGACAGGCCCAGCTAACTATGGCTACACCTTC; CDR3 protein: CASSGTGPANYGYTF
J gene: TRBJ2-5; D gene: .; clone size: .; V gene: TRBV14; CDR3 DNA: TGTGCCAGCAGCCCCGGCGGGCCGTACCAAGAGACCCAGTACTTC; CDR3 protein: CASSPGGPYQETQYF
J gene: TRBJ2-3; D gene: .; clone size: .; V gene: TRBV19; CDR3 DNA: TGTGCCAGTAGTATAGCACGGGATACGCAGTATTTT; CDR3 protein: CASSIARDTQYF
J gene: TRBJ2-3; D gene: .; clone size: .; V gene: TRBV4-1; CDR3 DNA: TGCGCCAGCAGCCCTCGCTACACAGATACGCAGTATTTT; CDR3 protein: CASSPRYTDTQYF
J gene: TRBJ1-2; D gene: .; clone size: .; V gene: TRBV9; CDR3 DNA: TGTGCCAGCAGCGTAGGAGGTGAGAACTATGGCTACACCTTC; CDR3 protein: CASSVGGENYGYTF
J gene: TRBJ2-3; D gene: .; clone size: .; V gene: TRBV7-3; CDR3 DNA: TGTGCCAGCAGCTTCAGGGGACAAGTGACAGATACGCAGTATTTT; CDR3 protein: CASSFRGQVTDTQYF
J gene: TRBJ2-7; D gene: TRBD2; clone size: .; V gene: TRBV18; CDR3 DNA: TGTGCCAGCTCACCGGGACTAGCGGAATACGAGCAGTACTTC; CDR3 protein: CASSPGLAEYEQYF
J gene: TRBJ2-7; D gene: TRBD1; clone size: .; V gene: TRBV5-1; CDR3 DNA: TGCGCCAGCAGCTTGGGGTGGTCCAGGGACAGCTCCTACGAGCAGTACTTC; CDR3 protein: CASSLGWSRDSSYEQYF
J gene: TRBJ2-3; D gene: .; clone size: .; V gene: TRBV27; CDR3 DNA: TGTGCCAGCAGTTTATCGCTAGGAGGGCCCAGAGATACGCAGTATTTT; CDR3 protein: CASSLSLGGPRDTQYF
J gene: TRBJ1-1; D gene: .; clone size: few; V gene: TRBV7-9; CDR3 DNA: TGTGCCAGCAGCTTAGAGTGGAAGGGAGAGGGAGCTTTCTTT; CDR3 protein: CASSLEWKGEGAFF
J gene: TRBJ2-6; D gene: TRBD1; clone size: few; V gene: TRBV29-1; CDR3 DNA: TGCAGCGTTTTGGAGACAGGGACATTCTCCGGGGCCAACGTCCTGACTTTC; CDR3 protein: CSVLETGTFSGANVLTF
J gene: TRBJ1-5; D gene: .; clone size: .; V gene: TRBV5-8; CDR3 DNA: TGTGCCAGCAGCTTGGTGGCAGGGCTAAATCAGCCCCAGCATTTT; CDR3 protein: CASSLVAGLNQPQHF
J gene: TRBJ2-5; D gene: .; clone size: once; V gene: TRBV29-1; CDR3 DNA: TGCAGCGTTGAGGGGCCGTTAGAAGAGACCCAGTACTTC; CDR3 protein: CSVEGPLEETQYF
J gene: TRBJ2-3; D gene: .; clone size: .; V gene: TRBV29-1; CDR3 DNA: TGCAGCGTTCCCCAATTAGGGCAGGGGAGCAATACGCAGTATTTT; CDR3 protein: CSVPQLGQGSNTQYF
J gene: TRBJ1-2; D gene: TRBD1; clone size: .; V gene: TRBV5-1; CDR3 DNA: TGCGCCAGCAGCTTGGAAGGGGGCCGAAACTATGGCTACACCTTC; CDR3 protein: CASSLEGGRNYGYTF
J gene: TRBJ2-1; D gene: TRBD2; clone size: .; V gene: TRBV5-1; CDR3 DNA: TGCGCCAGCAGCACCCAGACTAGCGGGGGGTCCGAGGGGCAGTTCTTC; CDR3 protein: CASSTQTSGGSEGQFF
J gene: TRBJ1-3; D gene: .; clone size: .; V gene: TRBV4-3; CDR3 DNA: TGCGCCAGCAGCCAAGGTTGGACGGCGGGGGCCGGAAACACCATATATTTT; CDR3 protein: CASSQGWTAGAGNTIYF
J gene: TRBJ1-5; D gene: .; clone size: .; V gene: TRBV19; CDR3 DNA: TGTGCCAGTAGAGCAGGCATATGGGGAGTGAAAATCAATCAGCCCCAGCATTTT; CDR3 protein: CASRAGIWGVKINQPQHF
J gene: TRBJ2-3; D gene: TRBD2; clone size: .; V gene: TRBV14; CDR3 DNA: TGTGCCAGCAGCCGGCTGACTAGCGGGGCAACAGATACGCAGTATTTT; CDR3 protein: CASSRLTSGATDTQYF
J gene: TRBJ1-5; D gene: .; clone size: few; V gene: TRBV7-9; CDR3 DNA: TGTGCCAGCAGCCACTCCCGGGGAAACCAGCCCCAGCATTTT; CDR3 protein: CASSHSRGNQPQHF
J gene: TRBJ2-1; D gene: .; clone size: .; V gene: TRBV29-1; CDR3 DNA: TGCAGCGTCAAGACTCCAGAAAGCTCCTACAATGAGCAGTTCTTC; CDR3 protein: CSVKTPESSYNEQFF
J gene: TRBJ1-6; D gene: TRBD1; clone size: few; V gene: TRBV6-5; CDR3 DNA: TGTGCCAGCAGCCAGGGACAGAATTCACCCCTCCACTTT; CDR3 protein: CASSQGQNSPLHF
J gene: TRBJ1-1; D gene: .; clone size: .; V gene: TRBV5-1; CDR3 DNA: TGCGCCAGCAGCTTCGGGATGAACACTGAAGCTTTCTTT; CDR3 protein: CASSFGMNTEAFF
J gene: TRBJ1-1; D gene: TRBD1; clone size: .; V gene: TRBV5-1; CDR3 DNA: TGCGCCAGCAGCTTGACAGGGGGAGGGACTGAAGCTTTCTTT; CDR3 protein: CASSLTGGGTEAFF
J gene: TRBJ2-5; D gene: .; clone size: .; V gene: TRBV2; CDR3 DNA: TGTGCCAGCAGACGGGGTCAAGAGACCCAGTACTTC; CDR3 protein: CASRRGQETQYF
J gene: TRBJ2-7; D gene: TRBD1; clone size: .; V gene: TRBV7-8; CDR3 DNA: TGTGCCAGCAGCTTAGCGCAGGGGGGACAGGGCTACGAGCAGTACTTC; CDR3 protein: CASSLAQGGQGYEQYF
J gene: TRBJ2-5; D gene: .; clone size: .; V gene: TRBV7-3; CDR3 DNA: TGTGCCAGCAGCTCCGGGCAGGGTTCGTGGGAGACCCAGTACTTC; CDR3 protein: CASSSGQGSWETQYF
J gene: TRBJ2-7; D gene: TRBD1; clone size: .; V gene: TRBV7-9; CDR3 DNA: TGTGCCAGCAGCCTAATGACAGGGGGCGTATATTACGAGCAGTACTTC; CDR3 protein: CASSLMTGGVYYEQYF
J gene: TRBJ1-2; D gene: TRBD1; clone size: .; V gene: TRBV2; CDR3 DNA: TGTGCCAGCAGTGAAGTTATAGGACAGGCTAACTATGGCTACACCTTC; CDR3 protein: CASSEVIGQANYGYTF
J gene: TRBJ2-7; D gene: .; clone size: .; V gene: TRBV5-1; CDR3 DNA: TGCGCCAGCAGCCGACAGAGAAGCTGCGAGCAGTACTTC; CDR3 protein: CASSRQRSCEQYF
J gene: TRBJ2-3; D gene: .; clone size: .; V gene: TRBV5-1; CDR3 DNA: TGCGCCAGCAGCTTGGAGTCTAGGGGAGATACGCAGTATTTT; CDR3 protein: CASSLESRGDTQYF
J gene: TRBJ1-1; D gene: TRBD1; clone size: .; V gene: TRBV19; CDR3 DNA: TGTGCCAGTAGGATACAGGGGTCGAACACTGAAGCTTTCTTT; CDR3 protein: CASRIQGSNTEAFF
J gene: TRBJ1-2; D gene: TRBD1; clone size: .; V gene: TRBV9; CDR3 DNA: TGTGCCAGCAGCGGCGAGGGACAGGGGAAAAGTGGCTACACCTTC; CDR3 protein: CASSGEGQGKSGYTF
J gene: TRBJ1-5; D gene: .; clone size: few; V gene: TRBV28; CDR3 DNA: TGTGCCAGCTTCTCGTACATTGCGGACAGAAGGCCATATAGCAATCAGCCCCAGCATTTT; CDR3 protein: CASFSYIADRRPYSNQPQHF
J gene: TRBJ1-5; D gene: TRBD1; clone size: .; V gene: TRBV19; CDR3 DNA: TGTGCCAGTACCCAAGGACAGGCCAATCAGCCCCAGCATTTT; CDR3 protein: CASTQGQANQPQHF
J gene: TRBJ2-7; D gene: .; clone size: .; V gene: TRBV27; CDR3 DNA: TGTGCCAGCAGTTCACAGGGTGGCATCTACGAGCAGTACTTC; CDR3 protein: CASSSQGGIYEQYF
J gene: TRBJ2-3; D gene: .; clone size: .; V gene: TRBV10-2; CDR3 DNA: TGCGCCAGCAGTGAAAGAGGTTCTAGCACAGATACGCAGTATTTT; CDR3 protein: CASSERGSSTDTQYF
J gene: TRBJ1-1; D gene: TRBD1; clone size: .; V gene: TRBV7-2; CDR3 DNA: TGTGCCAGCAGCCCCCGAACCGGGCCAGGGGGCGGTGAAGCTTTCTTT; CDR3 protein: CASSPRTGPGGGEAFF
J gene: TRBJ1-3; D gene: .; clone size: .; V gene: TRBV30; CDR3 DNA: TGTGCCTGGACTTTCACCAGCTCTGGAAACACCATATATTTT; CDR3 protein: CAWTFTSSGNTIYF
J gene: TRBJ1-3; D gene: .; clone size: .; V gene: TRBV9; CDR3 DNA: TGTGCCACCGCCAGGGATCCTTCTGGAAACACCATATATTTT; CDR3 protein: CATARDPSGNTIYF
J gene: TRBJ2-2; D gene: TRBD1; clone size: .; V gene: TRBV5-1; CDR3 DNA: TGCGCCAGCAGCTTTTTTGGACAGGGGAACACCGGGGAGCTGTTTTTT; CDR3 protein: CASSFFGQGNTGELFF
J gene: TRBJ2-7; D gene: .; clone size: .; V gene: TRBV5-1; CDR3 DNA: TGCGCCAGCAGCTTGGCCCGATTTGTAGTCTACGAGCAGTACTTC; CDR3 protein: CASSLARFVVYEQYF
J gene: TRBJ1-1; D gene: TRBD1; clone size: .; V gene: TRBV2; CDR3 DNA: TGTGCCAGCAGCCTGACAGGGGCTGAAGCTTTCTTT; CDR3 protein: CASSLTGAEAFF
J gene: TRBJ1-1; D gene: .; clone size: .; V gene: TRBV5-1; CDR3 DNA: TGCGCCAGCGTATTGGTTCAGGGAGGCACTGAAGCTTTCTTT; CDR3 protein: CASVLVQGGTEAFF
J gene: TRBJ2-7; D gene: .; clone size: .; V gene: TRBV5-1; CDR3 DNA: TGCGCCAGCAGCTCAAGCCGGGACATATACGAGCAGTACTTC; CDR3 protein: CASSSSRDIYEQYF
J gene: TRBJ1-2; D gene: .; clone size: .; V gene: TRBV6-1; CDR3 DNA: TGTGCCAGCAGTGAACCTGCGAGAACCTATGGCTACACCTTC; CDR3 protein: CASSEPARTYGYTF
J gene: TRBJ2-7; D gene: TRBD1; clone size: .; V gene: TRBV15; CDR3 DNA: TGTGCCACCAGCAGGACAGGGATCGCCTACGAGCAGTACTTC; CDR3 protein: CATSRTGIAYEQYF
J gene: TRBJ1-2; D gene: .; clone size: .; V gene: TRBV10-3; CDR3 DNA: TGTGCCATCAGTGAGTCTGGACAGATCTATGGCTACACCTTC; CDR3 protein: CAISESGQIYGYTF
J gene: TRBJ2-5; D gene: TRBD2; clone size: .; V gene: TRBV7-6; CDR3 DNA: TGTGCCAGCAGCTTAGCGTCCTGGGCGGGAGACCAAGAGACCCAGTACTTC; CDR3 protein: CASSLASWAGDQETQYF
J gene: TRBJ2-7; D gene: .; clone size: many; V gene: TRBV21-1; CDR3 DNA: TGTGCCAGCAGCAAAGAGAGACAGATCTACGAGCAGTACTTC; CDR3 protein: CASSKERQIYEQYF
J gene: TRBJ1-2; D gene: .; clone size: .; V gene: TRBV4-2; CDR3 DNA: TGTGCCAGCAGCCAAGCCAGGGGTAAGGTCGGCTACACCTTC; CDR3 protein: CASSQARGKVGYTF
J gene: TRBJ2-1; D gene: TRBD2; clone size: .; V gene: TRBV7-8; CDR3 DNA: TGTGCCAGCGCCGGGGGGTATGAGCAGTTCTTC; CDR3 protein: CASAGGYEQFF
J gene: TRBJ1-2; D gene: .; clone size: .; V gene: TRBV4-3; CDR3 DNA: TGCGCCAGCAGCCAAGATTGGAGGCAGACTCTCTATGGCTACACCTTC; CDR3 protein: CASSQDWRQTLYGYTF